The entry below gives a single T cell receptor beta chain sequence along with its context. Antigen specificity is unknown. V lost 1 base, J lost 6 bases, and 10 bases lay in between. The germline CDR1 and CDR2 sequences are MNHEY and SMNVEV (reference sequence). The CDR3 contains 13 residues. The entry originates in a study of cytomegalovirus exposure and HLA in healthy donors. Study-wide findings and caveats: The investigators catalogued 150 to 200 TCR beta chains as cytomegalovirus-associated.

PCR involved 60 Vbeta and 13 Jbeta primers. Assay: immunoSEQ multiplex PCR; the TCRdb copy retains only in-frame clones and omits some. Among about 130,000 clones listed, over 70% were seen once. The donors, nominally healthy at sampling, likely had unrecorded immune exposures. Sequenced input: PBMCs. The chain links TRBV27 to TRBJ2-7; unclear D gene. The sequence was collected from a man aged 25-45 years in good health and CMV-seronegative. The CDR3 sequence: CASSLFAGLEQYF. CDR3 bases: TGTGCCAGCAGTTTATTTGCCGGTCTCGAGCAGTACTTC.